This entry concerns a single TCR beta chain. The data were produced by immunoSEQ multiplex PCR, yet TCRdb's version contains in-frame clones alone and is incomplete. This table holds around 400,000 clones, approximately 89% found once. The data originate from a study of blood T cell repertoires in COVID-19. About the study: Acute and convalescent COVID-19 samples came from the United States, Italy and Spain. PBMCs, B-cell-depleted T cells, or T cells provided the cDNA or gDNA that made up the material.

This receptor was obtained from a woman aged 40 to 50 who had been exposed to COVID-19. Sequencing was performed on PBMCs or T cells enriched from blood (not recorded which).

CDR3 bases: TGTGCCAGCAGCTTTCAGCGGGGGGGCCGGCAGTACTTC. This sequence encodes CASSFQRGGRQYF. This chain uses TRBV5-8 with TRBJ2-7; 10 bases map to TRBD2. V shed 2 bases and J 9 bases; nucleotides not matched to a gene: 5. Per germline, CDR1 SGHTS and CDR2 YDEGEE. This CDR3 spans 13 amino acids.